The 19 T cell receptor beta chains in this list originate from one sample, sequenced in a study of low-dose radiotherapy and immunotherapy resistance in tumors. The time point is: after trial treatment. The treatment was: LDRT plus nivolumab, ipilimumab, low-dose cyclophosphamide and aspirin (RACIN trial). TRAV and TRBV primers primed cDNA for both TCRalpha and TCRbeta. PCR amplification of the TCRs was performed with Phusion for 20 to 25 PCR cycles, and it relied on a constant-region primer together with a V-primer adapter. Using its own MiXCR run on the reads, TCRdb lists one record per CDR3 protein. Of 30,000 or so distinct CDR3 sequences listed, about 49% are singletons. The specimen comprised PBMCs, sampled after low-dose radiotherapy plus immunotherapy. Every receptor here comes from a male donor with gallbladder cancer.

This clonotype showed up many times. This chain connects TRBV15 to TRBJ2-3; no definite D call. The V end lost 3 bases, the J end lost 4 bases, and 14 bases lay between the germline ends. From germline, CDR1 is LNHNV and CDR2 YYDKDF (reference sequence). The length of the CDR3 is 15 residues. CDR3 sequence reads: CATSRFRSSADTQYF. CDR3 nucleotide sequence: TGTGCCACCAGCAGGTTCAGATCCTCCGCAGATACGCAGTATTTT.

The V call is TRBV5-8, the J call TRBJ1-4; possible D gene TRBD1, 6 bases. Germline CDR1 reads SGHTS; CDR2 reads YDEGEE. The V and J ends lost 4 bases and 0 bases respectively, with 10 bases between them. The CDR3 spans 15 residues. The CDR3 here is CASSGPGATNEKLFF. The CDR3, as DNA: TGTGCCAGCAGCGGCCCAGGGGCAACTAATGAAAAACTGTTTTTT.

CDR3: CASSRDRQSSYEQYF. The CDR3 DNA reads TGCGCCAGCAGCCGGGACAGGCAGAGCTCCTACGAGCAGTACTTC. This sequence joins TRBV5-1 and TRBJ2-7, with TRBD1 identical over 8 bases. Losses at the gene ends were 4 bases for V and 0 bases for J; bases not matched to a gene: 6. Germline values: CDR1 SGHRS, CDR2 YFSETQ. This CDR3 has 15 amino acids.

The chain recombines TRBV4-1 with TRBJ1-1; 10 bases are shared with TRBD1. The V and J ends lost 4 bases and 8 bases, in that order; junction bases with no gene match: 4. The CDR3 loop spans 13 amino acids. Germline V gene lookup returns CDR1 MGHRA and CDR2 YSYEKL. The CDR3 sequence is CASSLDRGQEAFF. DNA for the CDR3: TGCGCCAGCAGCCTCGACAGGGGGCAAGAAGCTTTCTTT.

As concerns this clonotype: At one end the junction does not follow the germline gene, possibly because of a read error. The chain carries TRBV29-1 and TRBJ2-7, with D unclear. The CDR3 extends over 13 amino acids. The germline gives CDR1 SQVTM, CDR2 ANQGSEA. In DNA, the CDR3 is TGCAGCGTTGAAATGCCACAGAGGTACGGGCAGTACTTC. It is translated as CSVEMPQRYGQYF.

CDR3 sequence (DNA): TGTGCCAGCAGCCCGGGGAGGGGGCCCCACGCCTCCGATCAGCCCCAGCATTTT. Translation gives CASSPGRGPHASDQPQHF. The chain couples TRBV28 to TRBJ1-5; TRBD1 agrees at 7 bases. Germline values: CDR1 MDHEN, CDR2 SYDVKM. This CDR3 contains 18 residues. The ends lost 6 bases at V and 5 bases at J; junction bases unmatched: 19.

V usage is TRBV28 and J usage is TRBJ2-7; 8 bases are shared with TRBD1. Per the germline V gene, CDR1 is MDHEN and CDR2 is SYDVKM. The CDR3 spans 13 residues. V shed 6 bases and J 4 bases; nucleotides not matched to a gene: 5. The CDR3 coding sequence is TGTGCCAGCAGCCCAGGGGGCCGGTACGAGCAGTACTTC. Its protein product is CASSPGGRYEQYF.

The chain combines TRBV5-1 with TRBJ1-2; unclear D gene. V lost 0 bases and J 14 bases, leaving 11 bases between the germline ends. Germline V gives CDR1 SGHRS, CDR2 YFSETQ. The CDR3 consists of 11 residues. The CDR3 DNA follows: TGCGCCAGCAGCTTGGGAGAGAGTAGTACCTTC. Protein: CASSLGESSTF. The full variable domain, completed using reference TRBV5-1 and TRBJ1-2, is KAGVTQTPRYLIKTRGQQVTLSCSPISGHRSVSWYQQTPGQGLQFLFEYFSETQRNKGNFPGRFSGRQFSNSRSEMNVSTLELGDSALYLCASSLGESSTFGSGTRLTVV.

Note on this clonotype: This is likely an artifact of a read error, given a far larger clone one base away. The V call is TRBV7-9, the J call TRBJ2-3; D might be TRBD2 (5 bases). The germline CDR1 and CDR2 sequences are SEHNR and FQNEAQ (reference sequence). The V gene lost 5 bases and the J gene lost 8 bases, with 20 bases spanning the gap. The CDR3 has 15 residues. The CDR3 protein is CASSRDPGSLGTQYF. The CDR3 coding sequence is TGTGCCAGCAGCCGAGACCCGGGGAGTCTTGGTACGCAGTATTTT.

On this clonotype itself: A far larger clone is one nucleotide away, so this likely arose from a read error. The CDR3 DNA sequence: TGTGCCAGCAGCCGGGAGGGGGCGCTCGTGAATGAGCAGTACTTC. Protein: CASSREGALVNEQYF. The chain has TRBV13 and TRBJ2-7; D is possibly TRBD2 (8 bases). Germline V CDR1 and CDR2: PRHDT, FYEKMQ (reference sequence). Trimming shortened V by 5 bases and J by 7 bases, and 21 bases separated the two germline ends. This CDR3 region has 15 residues.

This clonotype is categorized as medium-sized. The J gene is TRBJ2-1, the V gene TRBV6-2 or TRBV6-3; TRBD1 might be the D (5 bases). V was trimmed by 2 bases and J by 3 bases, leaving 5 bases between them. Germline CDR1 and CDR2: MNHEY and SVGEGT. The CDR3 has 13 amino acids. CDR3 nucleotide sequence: TGTGCCAGCAGTTACAGGGGCTACAATGAGCAGTTCTTC. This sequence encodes CASSYRGYNEQFF.

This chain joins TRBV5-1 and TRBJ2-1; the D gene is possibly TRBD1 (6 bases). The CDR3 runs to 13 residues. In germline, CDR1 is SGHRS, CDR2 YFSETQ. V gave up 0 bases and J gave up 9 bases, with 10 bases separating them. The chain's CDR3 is CASSLAIGGEQFF. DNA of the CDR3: TGCGCCAGCAGCTTGGCGATAGGGGGTGAGCAGTTCTTC.

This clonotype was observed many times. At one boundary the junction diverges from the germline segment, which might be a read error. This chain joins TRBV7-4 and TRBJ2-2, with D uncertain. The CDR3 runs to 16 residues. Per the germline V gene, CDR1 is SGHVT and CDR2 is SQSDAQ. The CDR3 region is CASSLVLGYGTGELFF. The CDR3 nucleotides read TGTGCCAGCAGTTTAGTCTTGGGATATGGCACCGGGGAGCTGTTTTTT.

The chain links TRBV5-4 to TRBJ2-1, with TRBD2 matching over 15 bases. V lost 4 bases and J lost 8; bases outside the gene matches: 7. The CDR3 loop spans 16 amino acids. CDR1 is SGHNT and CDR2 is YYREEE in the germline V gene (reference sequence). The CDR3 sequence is CASSRGLAGGQDEQFF. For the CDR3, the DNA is TGTGCCAGCAGCCGGGGACTAGCGGGAGGTCAAGATGAGCAGTTCTTC.

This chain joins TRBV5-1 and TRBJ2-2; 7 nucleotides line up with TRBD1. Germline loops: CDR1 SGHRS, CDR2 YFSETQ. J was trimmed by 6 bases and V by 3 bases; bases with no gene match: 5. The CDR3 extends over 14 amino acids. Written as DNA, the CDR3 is TGCGCCAGCAGCTCAGGGACAGTCTCCGGGGAGCTGTTTTTT. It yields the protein CASSSGTVSGELFF.

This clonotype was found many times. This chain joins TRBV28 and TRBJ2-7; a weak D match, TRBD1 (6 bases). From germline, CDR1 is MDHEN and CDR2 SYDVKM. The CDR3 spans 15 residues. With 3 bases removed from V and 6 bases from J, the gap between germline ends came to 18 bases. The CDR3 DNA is TGTGCCAGCAGTTTCCCCGCCAGGGGACCCCTCGAGCAGTACTTC. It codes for CASSFPARGPLEQYF.

CDR3 bases: TGTGCCACCAGCAGAGGAACAAGCGGGGGGGCCTACAATGAGCAGTTCTTC. Amino acid sequence: CATSRGTSGGAYNEQFF. This sequence joins TRBV15 and TRBJ2-1; 10 nucleotides line up with TRBD2. CDR3 size: 17 residues. The germline V gene encodes CDR1 LNHNV and CDR2 YYDKDF (reference sequence). V dropped 1 base and J dropped 2; count of bases not matched to a gene: 5. The complete variable domain, with remaining parts taken from reference TRBV15 and TRBJ2-1, reads DAMVIQNPRYQVTQFGKPVTLSCSQTLNHNVMYWYQQKSSQAPKLLFHYYDKDFNNEADTPDNFQSRRPNTSFCFLDIRSPGLGDTAMYLCATSRGTSGGAYNEQFFGPGTRLTVL.

DNA of the CDR3: TGTGCCAGCAGCTTTACTGGGCCGCCAGATACGCAGTATTTT. Protein: CASSFTGPPDTQYF. J is TRBJ2-3 and V is TRBV7-9; D is unresolved. Trimming shortened V by 3 bases and J by 4 bases, and 11 bases separated the two germline ends. Germline values: CDR1 SEHNR, CDR2 FQNEAQ (reference sequence). The CDR3 loop spans 14 amino acids.

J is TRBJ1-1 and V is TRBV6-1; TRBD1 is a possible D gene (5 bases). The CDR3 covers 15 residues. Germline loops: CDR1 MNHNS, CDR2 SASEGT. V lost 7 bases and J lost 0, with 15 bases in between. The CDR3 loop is CASTEGTGMNTEAFF. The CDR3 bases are TGTGCCAGCACCGAGGGTACAGGAATGAACACTGAAGCTTTCTTT.